The 20 T cell receptor beta chains given below trace back to one sample, sequenced in a study of blood T cell repertoires in COVID-19. The protocol was immunoSEQ multiplex PCR, while the TCRdb copy is restricted to in-frame clones and leaves out a portion. The sample carries roughly 400,000 clones, 70% to 90% recorded once. Sequencing was carried out using PBMCs or T cells enriched from blood (not recorded which). Receptors were obtained from a woman aged 40 to 50 with acute COVID-19.

V usage is TRBV5-4 and J usage is TRBJ2-3; possible D gene TRBD2, 5 bases. The germline V gene encodes CDR1 SGHNT and CDR2 YYREEE (reference sequence). The V gene lost 4 bases and the J gene lost 4 bases, with 16 bases spanning the gap. The CDR3 totals 15 residues. The CDR3 nucleotides read TGTGCCAGCAGCACGACCACCCACGGGGCAGATACGCAGTATTTT. As protein: CASSTTTHGADTQYF.

This clone was detected once. V usage is TRBV30 and J usage is TRBJ2-7; D possibly corresponds to TRBD2 (5 bases). Germline V gene data show CDR1 as GTSNPN and CDR2 as SVGIG (reference sequence). This CDR3 has 12 residues. Trimming removed 0 bases at V and 7 bases at J, with 10 bases between. The chain's CDR3 is CAWSVRGWEQYF. In DNA form, the CDR3 reads TGTGCCTGGAGTGTACGGGGTTGGGAGCAGTACTTC.

This clone was counted once. The J gene is TRBJ2-7, the V gene TRBV18; 10 bases match TRBD1. Germline CDR1 and CDR2: KGHSH and LQKENI. Trimming removed 5 bases from V and 0 bases from J; junction bases left unmatched: 7. The CDR3 loop spans 16 amino acids. The CDR3 reads CASSSIRTGGSYEQYF. The CDR3 coding sequence is TGTGCCAGCTCATCTATCCGGACAGGGGGCTCCTACGAGCAGTACTTC.

The chain joins TRBV7-9 to TRBJ1-4; D is undetermined. V lost 2 bases to trimming and J lost 4 bases, with 11 bases between them. From germline, CDR1 is SEHNR and CDR2 FQNEAQ (reference sequence). CDR3 length equals 15 residues. The CDR3 nucleotides read TGTGCCAGCAGCTTAATGGCAGGCGTTAATGAAAAACTGTTTTTT. Its translation is CASSLMAGVNEKLFF.

This clone was observed a handful of times. This sequence joins TRBV18 and TRBJ1-3, with a possible D match to TRBD1 (5 bases). Trimming shortened V by 3 bases and J by 0 bases, and 9 bases separated the two germline ends. CDR1 KGHSH and CDR2 LQKENI come from the germline V gene. The length of the CDR3 is 15 residues. The CDR3 nucleotides are TGTGCCAGCTCACCTCTGACAGTCTCTGGAAACACCATATATTTT. Residues: CASSPLTVSGNTIYF. The full variable domain, rest sourced from reference TRBV18 and TRBJ1-3, is NAGVMQNPRHLVRRRGQEARLRCSPMKGHSHVYWYRQLPEEGLKFMVYLQKENIIDESGMPKERFSAEFPKEGPSILRIQQVVRGDSAAYFCASSPLTVSGNTIYFGEGSWLTVV.

The chain combines TRBV19 with TRBJ1-4, with 7 bases identical to TRBD1. From germline, CDR1 is LNHDA and CDR2 SQIVND (reference sequence). Losses at the gene ends were 7 bases for V and 6 bases for J; bases not matched to a gene: 8. This CDR3 has 14 residues. The CDR3 loop reads CASTTDRLDEKLFF. CDR3 DNA: TGTGCCAGTACCACGGACAGGCTAGATGAAAAACTGTTTTTT.

The chain joins TRBV15 to TRBJ2-2; 12 positions agree with TRBD2. The CDR3 totals 16 residues. With 5 bases clipped from V and 7 bases from J, the junction kept 8 bases outside the gene matches. CDR1 and CDR2 from the germline V gene are LNHNV and YYDKDF (reference sequence). CDR3 region: CATSPSGLAGIGELFF. The CDR3 DNA follows: TGTGCCACCAGCCCTTCTGGACTAGCGGGGATCGGGGAGCTGTTTTTT. The complete variable domain, with remaining parts taken from reference TRBV15 and TRBJ2-2, reads DAMVIQNPRYQVTQFGKPVTLSCSQTLNHNVMYWYQQKSSQAPKLLFHYYDKDFNNEADTPDNFQSRRPNTSFCFLDIRSPGLGDTAMYLCATSPSGLAGIGELFFGEGSRLTVL.

This chain links TRBV30 with TRBJ1-6, with 9 bases lining up with TRBD1. Trimming took 1 base from V and 10 from J; bases not matched to a gene: 5. The CDR3 has 14 amino acids. Germline V gene sequence: CDR1 GTSNPN, CDR2 SVGIG (reference sequence). CDR3 DNA: TGTGCCTGGAGTGCGGGACAGGGAAACTCACCCCTCCACTTT. Protein sequence: CAWSAGQGNSPLHF.

This clone was picked up a small number of times. The same CDR3 also results from other DNA sequences found in this sample. The chain couples TRBV5-1 to TRBJ2-1, with 7 nucleotides matching TRBD1. V lost 0 bases, J lost 1 base, and 1 base stayed unmatched. Germline V CDR1 and CDR2: SGHRS, YFSETQ. The CDR3 has 15 amino acids. In nucleotides, the CDR3 is TGCGCCAGCAGCTTGGTACAGGGGTCCTACAATGAGCAGTTCTTC. Its protein product is CASSLVQGSYNEQFF. Based on the CDR3 plus reference TRBV5-1 and TRBJ2-1, the full variable domain is KAGVTQTPRYLIKTRGQQVTLSCSPISGHRSVSWYQQTPGQGLQFLFEYFSETQRNKGNFPGRFSGRQFSNSRSEMNVSTLELGDSALYLCASSLVQGSYNEQFFGPGTRLTVL.

CDR3 coding DNA: TGTGCCAGCAGTTACCGTAAATTACAGGGTGGCACTGAAGCTTTCTTT. Amino acids: CASSYRKLQGGTEAFF. The chain couples TRBV6-5 to TRBJ1-1, with a possible D match to TRBD1 (6 bases). V was shortened by 2 bases and J by 4 bases, with 17 bases between the two germline ends. The CDR3 runs to 16 residues. Germline V gene sequence: CDR1 MNHEY, CDR2 SVGAGI.

This chain uses TRBV15 with TRBJ1-2; 8 bases align to TRBD1. The V gene end was trimmed by 0 bases and the J gene end by 3 bases; junction bases not matched to a gene: 3. The CDR3 sequence is 15 residues long. Germline V gives CDR1 LNHNV, CDR2 YYDKDF (reference sequence). CDR3 protein: CATSRDRGLDYGYTF. In DNA form, the CDR3 reads TGTGCCACCAGCAGAGACAGGGGGCTTGACTATGGCTACACCTTC.

The V gene is TRBV27, the J gene TRBJ1-5, with D perhaps TRBD1 (5 bases). The CDR3 sequence is 14 residues long. Trimming pared 5 bases from V and 3 bases from J, leaving 11 bases between. Germline V gene lookup returns CDR1 MNHEY and CDR2 SMNVEV (reference sequence). The CDR3 reads CASSDGTPNQPQHF. The DNA of the CDR3 is TGTGCCAGCAGTGACGGGACTCCCAATCAGCCCCAGCATTTT.

The chain recombines TRBV5-1 with TRBJ1-1, with D hard to call. The CDR3 contains 14 residues. The V and J ends lost 3 bases and 1 base respectively, with 10 bases between them. From germline, CDR1 is SGHRS and CDR2 YFSETQ. Written as DNA, the CDR3 is TGCGCCAGCAGCTCCGCCGCGGGGAACACTGAAGCTTTCTTT. As protein: CASSSAAGNTEAFF.

The V call is TRBV15, the J call TRBJ1-1, with TRBD1 as a possible D gene (6 bases). This CDR3 region has 15 residues. The ends were cut back, 4 bases at V and 4 bases at J, with 16 bases in the middle. Germline V gene lookup returns CDR1 LNHNV and CDR2 YYDKDF (reference sequence). The chain's CDR3 is CATSNVREGGTEAFF. CDR3 in DNA: TGTGCCACCAGCAATGTCCGGGAAGGGGGCACTGAAGCTTTCTTT.

CDR3 sequence reads: CSASNRGNTGELFF. CDR3 bases: TGCAGTGCTAGTAACAGGGGGAACACCGGGGAGCTGTTTTTT. The chain combines TRBV20-1 with TRBJ2-2, with TRBD1 matching over 7 bases. V was pared by 3 bases and J by 1 base, with 2 bases of the junction left unmatched. Germline CDR1 is DFQATT and CDR2 is SNEGSKA (reference sequence). This CDR3 comprises 14 residues.

The chain uses TRBV27 and TRBJ1-2; TRBD1 might be the D (6 bases). Germline assignment: CDR1 MNHEY and CDR2 SMNVEV (reference sequence). The CDR3 extends over 14 amino acids. Trimming took off 3 bases at V and 2 bases at J, with 10 bases between the two ends. In nucleotides, the CDR3 is TGTGCCAGCAGTTTCAGGGGAGAGAACTATGGCTACACCTTC. It is translated as CASSFRGENYGYTF.

The rearrangement joins TRBV18 to TRBJ1-3; 7 bases align to TRBD1. Germline V gene sequence: CDR1 KGHSH, CDR2 LQKENI. This CDR3 comprises 15 residues. The V gene end was trimmed by 3 bases and the J gene end by 8 bases; junction bases not matched to a gene: 10. The CDR3 DNA sequence: TGTGCCAGCTCACCCACCCGGGACAGCGGCCACACCATATATTTT. Translated: CASSPTRDSGHTIYF.

This chain uses TRBV5-4 with TRBJ1-1, with D unclear. CDR1 and CDR2 from the germline V gene are SGHNT and YYREEE (reference sequence). The CDR3 runs to 14 residues. The V end lost 0 bases, the J end lost 0 bases, and 6 bases lay between the germline ends. CDR3 in amino acids: CASSLAPLNTEAFF. The CDR3 DNA follows: TGTGCCAGCAGCTTGGCCCCTTTGAACACTGAAGCTTTCTTT.

This clone was observed a single time. Relative to the germline gene, one junction end is altered; a read error may explain this. The J gene is TRBJ2-2, the V gene TRBV5-4; tentatively, D is TRBD2 (6 bases). Germline lookup yields CDR1 SGHNT and CDR2 YYREEE (reference sequence). The CDR3 loop spans 14 amino acids. The CDR3 region is CASSPRGDGGKLFF. CDR3 in DNA: TGTGCCAGCAGCCCAAGAGGGGACGGCGGGAAGCTGTTTTTT.

Here the CDR3 reads CSASWGGGQYF. CDR3 DNA: TGCAGTGCTAGTTGGGGGGGTGGGCAATATTTT. This chain uses TRBV20-1 with TRBJ2-3; TRBD2 matches at 7 bases. This CDR3 has 11 amino acids. Germline V lookup: CDR1 DFQATT, CDR2 SNEGSKA (reference sequence). Germline trimming cut 3 bases from V and 15 bases from J; bases unmatched to any gene: 9.